Below, 24 T cell receptor beta chains from the same sample are listed, as sequenced in a study of Graves' ophthalmopathy and Graves' hyperthyroidism. RNA transcripts were the template, and TCR beta CDR3 regions were amplified from them. RT-PCR was first run with HTBI primers, then multiplex PCR in a second round. A single record per CDR3 protein comes from TCRdb applying MiXCR to the multiplex PCR reads. The data show roughly 500,000 distinct CDR3 sequences, approximately 15% seen once. Source material: blood. All receptors derive from a woman in her thirties with Graves' ophthalmopathy.

This clonotype has just one count. The chain combines TRBV20-1 with TRBJ2-5; D is unresolved. The CDR3 covers 15 residues. V lost 1 base and J 4 bases, leaving 16 bases between the germline ends. Germline assignment: CDR1 DFQATT and CDR2 SNEGSKA (reference sequence). The CDR3 spells CSARARGGRLETQYF. CDR3 nucleotides: TGCAGTGCTAGAGCCCGCGGCGGAAGGCTAGAGACCCAGTACTTC.

This clonotype appeared many times. This CDR3 reads CASTTGQATTEAFF. For the CDR3, the DNA is TGTGCCAGCACCACAGGACAGGCAACCACTGAAGCTTTCTTT. This rearrangement joins TRBV6-1 to TRBJ1-1, with 7 bases identical to TRBD1. The CDR3 has 14 residues. Germline V gives CDR1 MNHNS, CDR2 SASEGT. The ends lost 7 bases at V and 4 bases at J; junction bases unmatched: 9.

This clonotype was recorded at least ten times. The rearrangement uses TRBV6-5 and TRBJ1-1; 7 positions agree with TRBD1. The ends lost 6 bases at V and 5 bases at J; junction bases unmatched: 9. This CDR3 region has 14 residues. Germline CDR1 and CDR2: MNHEY and SVGAGI. The CDR3 here is CASRNRGGITEAFF. The CDR3 nucleotides read TGTGCCAGCAGAAACAGGGGAGGAATTACTGAAGCTTTCTTT.

The table lists this clonotype with many counts. V is TRBV5-1 and J is TRBJ1-2; D gene ambiguous. The CDR3 sequence is 14 residues long. V dropped 0 bases and J dropped 0 bases, with 6 bases sitting between them. Germline-derived CDR1 and CDR2 are SGHRS and YFSETQ. CDR3 nucleotide sequence: TGCGCCAGCAGCTTGGACAGTACTAACTATGGCTACACCTTC. It is translated as CASSLDSTNYGYTF.

This clonotype was found many times. This rearrangement joins TRBV20-1 to TRBJ1-5; 7 nucleotides line up with TRBD1. The CDR3 extends over 12 amino acids. Trimming at V came to 6 bases and at J to 7 bases, leaving 6 bases not matched to a gene. CDR1 is DFQATT and CDR2 is SNEGSKA in the germline V gene (reference sequence). For the CDR3, the DNA is TGCAGTGCATCAACAGGGGTGCAGCCCCAGCATTTT. Amino acids: CSASTGVQPQHF.

In its sample, this clonotype was seen many times. This rearrangement joins TRBV7-8 to TRBJ2-5; D call uncertain. The CDR3 is 16 amino acids. V was cut by 0 bases and J by 1 base, with 12 bases left in between. CDR1 and CDR2 from the germline V gene are SGHVS and FQNEAQ. This CDR3 is CASSLATTWGQETQYF. The CDR3, as DNA: TGTGCCAGCAGCTTAGCCACGACTTGGGGCCAAGAGACCCAGTACTTC.

The chain has TRBV28 and TRBJ2-7, with 7 bases that match TRBD2. Losses at the gene ends were 6 bases for V and 5 bases for J; bases not matched to a gene: 7. Germline V lookup: CDR1 MDHEN, CDR2 SYDVKM. The CDR3 runs to 13 residues. The CDR3 sequence is CASSPGAGDEQYF. The DNA of the CDR3 is TGTGCCAGCAGCCCCGGGGCGGGAGACGAGCAGTACTTC.

This clonotype was recorded many times. The chain joins TRBV29-1 to TRBJ1-6; 8 bases fit TRBD1. The germline V gene has CDR1 SQVTM and CDR2 ANQGSEA. Losses at the gene ends were 6 bases for V and 0 bases for J; bases not matched to a gene: 10. CDR3 length equals 17 residues. For the CDR3, the DNA is TGCAGCGTAGCGGGACAGGCCCTCAGCTCCTATAATTCACCCCTCCACTTT. Its protein product is CSVAGQALSSYNSPLHF.

This clonotype appeared many times. V and J are TRBV28 and TRBJ1-1; TRBD1 agrees at 9 bases. Looked up from germline, CDR1 is MDHEN and CDR2 is SYDVKM. Unmatched junction bases numbered 4, after V lost 5 bases and J lost 3 bases. The CDR3 is 14 amino acids. CDR3 nucleotide sequence: TGTGCCAGCAGTCCCGGGGACAGGGACACTGAAGCTTTCTTT. This encodes CASSPGDRDTEAFF.

The chain is built from TRBV29-1 and TRBJ2-7, with a possible D match to TRBD2 (5 bases). This CDR3 comprises 13 residues. The V gene's germline CDR1 is SQVTM and CDR2 ANQGSEA. Trimming pared 6 bases from V and 5 bases from J, leaving 17 bases between. CDR3 sequence: CSVLRYLGDEQYF. CDR3 DNA sequence: TGCAGCGTGCTTAGGTACCTCGGGGACGAGCAGTACTTC.

This clonotype was picked up many times. The CDR3 nucleotides are TGCGCCAGCAGCTTGGAAGGGTTGTACGAGCAGTACTTC. It specifies CASSLEGLYEQYF. The chain couples TRBV5-1 to TRBJ2-7, with D hard to call. V lost 0 bases and J 4 bases, leaving 8 bases between the germline ends. Germline loops: CDR1 SGHRS, CDR2 YFSETQ. The CDR3 runs to 13 residues.

This clonotype was recorded many times. The chain couples TRBV19 to TRBJ1-2; D may be TRBD1 (5 bases). Germline CDR1 LNHDA, CDR2 SQIVND (reference sequence). Trimming stripped 3 bases from V and 4 bases from J, with 12 bases between. The CDR3 covers 14 residues. In nucleotides, the CDR3 is TGTGCCAGTAGTATCAGCGGGGGGTCCTATGGCTACACCTTC. Protein sequence: CASSISGGSYGYTF.

This clonotype was recorded at least ten times. V gene TRBV20-1 combines with J gene TRBJ1-5; D possibly corresponds to TRBD1 (5 bases). V was shortened by 0 bases and J by 2 bases, with 20 bases between the two germline ends. The germline V gene encodes CDR1 DFQATT and CDR2 SNEGSKA (reference sequence). The CDR3 loop spans 18 amino acids. CDR3 sequence reads: CSARDSRGGLGGNQPQHF. In DNA form, the CDR3 reads TGCAGTGCTAGAGACTCTCGGGGCGGTCTTGGGGGCAATCAGCCCCAGCATTTT.

In this sample, this clonotype turned up many times. The chain couples TRBV12-3 or TRBV12-4 to TRBJ1-5, with D unresolved. Trimming pared 3 bases from V and 0 bases from J, leaving 9 bases between. CDR3 length: 15 residues. This chain's CDR3 is CASSFQSGSNQPQHF. The CDR3 DNA reads as TGTGCCAGCAGTTTTCAGTCGGGTAGCAATCAGCCCCAGCATTTT.

The table lists this clonotype with many counts. The chain couples TRBV6-5 to TRBJ2-5, with a possible D match to TRBD2 (5 bases). V lost 0 bases, J lost 5 bases, and 13 bases lay in between. The germline gives CDR1 MNHEY, CDR2 SVGAGI. The CDR3 runs 15 residues. Written as DNA, the CDR3 is TGTGCCAGCAGTTACTCGGACGCGGGCTGGGAGACCCAGTACTTC. This gives the protein CASSYSDAGWETQYF.

This clonotype came up a few times. This chain joins TRBV28 and TRBJ2-7; TRBD2 matches at 8 bases. The CDR3 is made up of 15 amino acids. Losses at the gene ends were 6 bases for V and 1 base for J; bases not matched to a gene: 8. Germline lookup yields CDR1 MDHEN and CDR2 SYDVKM. This chain's CDR3 is CASRSGGAGSYEQYF. The CDR3, as DNA: TGTGCCAGCAGATCCGGGGGGGCGGGATCCTACGAGCAGTACTTC.

Concerning this clonotype: A much larger clone is a single base away; this may be a read error. In this CDR3 the conserved last residue, phenylalanine or tryptophan, is missing, so a read error is likely. The chain carries TRBV28 and TRBJ2-2; weak D call: TRBD2 (6 bases). The CDR3 is 14 amino acids. The germline CDR1 and CDR2 sequences are MDHEN and SYDVKM. The chain's CDR3 is CASSLGQNTGGLFC. For the CDR3, the DNA is TGTGCCAGCAGTTTAGGACAAAACACCGGGGGGCTGTTTTGT.

This clonotype occurred many times. This sequence joins TRBV5-1 and TRBJ2-5; possibly TRBD2 for D (5 bases). The CDR3 is made up of 15 amino acids. V lost 4 bases, J lost 0 bases, and 13 bases lay in between. Looked up from germline, CDR1 is SGHRS and CDR2 is YFSETQ. Here the CDR3 reads CASSVQLDHQETQYF. The CDR3 bases are TGCGCCAGCAGCGTCCAACTAGACCACCAAGAGACCCAGTACTTC.

The J gene is TRBJ1-1, the V gene TRBV30; the D is unclear. Germline CDR1 reads GTSNPN; CDR2 reads SVGIG (reference sequence). The CDR3 is 12 amino acids. V lost 3 bases, J lost 0 bases, and 5 bases lay in between. The chain's CDR3 is CAWRDLNTEAFF. CDR3 bases: TGTGCCTGGAGGGATCTGAACACTGAAGCTTTCTTT.

This clonotype was picked up one time. A much larger clonotype is one base distant, so this may be a read error. Since no conserved phenylalanine or tryptophan closes the CDR3, a read error is the likely cause. DNA for the CDR3: TGTGCCAGCAGTTATACATTAGGGGTCGCCGGGGAGCTGTTTTCT. Its protein product is CASSYTLGVAGELFS. V gene TRBV6-5 combines with J gene TRBJ2-2, with a weak D call TRBD1 (5 bases). This CDR3 is built from 15 residues. The V end lost 3 bases, the J end lost 6 bases, and 14 bases lay between the germline ends. Germline-derived CDR1 and CDR2 are MNHEY and SVGAGI.

As concerns this clonotype: Its ends do not fully match the called genes, so a read error is possible. The V call is TRBV12-3 or TRBV12-4, the J call TRBJ1-1; TRBD1 matches 7 bases. CDR3 length: 14 residues. CDR3 sequence reads: CASCFRGMNTEAFF. The CDR3 DNA is TGTGCCAGCTGTTTCAGGGGGATGAACACTGAAGCTTTCTTT.

For this clonotype: The germline gene is not matched at one end of the junction; a read error may be the cause. V and J are TRBV2 and TRBJ2-5; D gene unclear. CDR3 length: 14 residues. The germline CDR1 and CDR2 sequences are SNHLY and FYNNEI. The DNA of the CDR3 is TGTGCCAGCAAATGGTCACAGAACCAGGAGACCGAGTACTTC. As protein: CASKWSQNQETEYF.

Worth noting for this clonotype: One junction end disagrees with the germline gene, perhaps due to a read error. This rearrangement joins TRBV20-1 to TRBJ1-6; 8 nucleotides align to TRBD1. From germline, CDR1 is DFQATT and CDR2 SNEGSKA (reference sequence). The CDR3 loop spans 15 amino acids. The CDR3 loop is CSARTGSSYNSHLHF. DNA of the CDR3: TGCAGTGCACGGACAGGGAGCTCCTATAATTCACACCTCCACTTT.

The gene calls are TRBV6-4 and TRBJ1-1; D not certain. V was shortened by 2 bases and J by 7 bases, with 11 bases between the two germline ends. Germline-derived CDR1 and CDR2 are MRHNA and SNTAGT. The CDR3 runs 13 residues. CDR3 amino acids: CASSDLPGGEAFF. The CDR3 region has the DNA TGTGCCAGCAGTGACCTTCCGGGCGGTGAAGCTTTCTTT.